The clone carrying this TCR beta chain was counted only a few times. The sample belongs to a study of blood T cell repertoires in COVID-19. Study-wide background: Sites in the United States, Italy and Spain provided acute and convalescent COVID-19 samples.

Methods used by the authors: The authors estimated nucleated cell counts from reference gene primer amplification. The method was immunoSEQ multiplex PCR; TCRdb's version includes in-frame clones alone and lacks a portion of them. That table is the source of V, J and clone size, and D and trimming were worked out from the DNA. Altogether tens of thousands of clones are present, less than 80% being singletons, with the ten largest covering roughly 4%. This CDR3 has 13 residues. V was pared by 5 bases and J by 7 bases, with 4 bases of the junction left unmatched. The germline V gene has CDR1 SGHVS and CDR2 FQNEAQ.

This sequence joins TRBV7-8 and TRBJ1-5; 8 bases line up with TRBD1. Sequencing was performed on peripheral blood. This clonotype was sampled from a woman in her forties or fifties with acute or convalescent COVID-19. This CDR3 reads CASSLDRGQPQHF. The CDR3 DNA is TGTGCCAGCAGCCTTGACAGGGGCCAGCCCCAGCATTTT.